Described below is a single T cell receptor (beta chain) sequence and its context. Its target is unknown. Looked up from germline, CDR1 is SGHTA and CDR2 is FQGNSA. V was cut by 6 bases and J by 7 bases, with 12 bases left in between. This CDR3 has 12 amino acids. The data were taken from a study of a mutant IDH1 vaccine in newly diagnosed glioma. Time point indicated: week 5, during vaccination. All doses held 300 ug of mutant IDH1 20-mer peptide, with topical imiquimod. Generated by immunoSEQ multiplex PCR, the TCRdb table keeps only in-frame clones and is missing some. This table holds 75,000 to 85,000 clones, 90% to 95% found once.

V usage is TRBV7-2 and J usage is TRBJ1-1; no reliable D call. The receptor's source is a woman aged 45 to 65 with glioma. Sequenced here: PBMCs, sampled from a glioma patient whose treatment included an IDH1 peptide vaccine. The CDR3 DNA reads TGTGCCAGCAGACTAGGACCGCTTGAAGCTTTCTTT. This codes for CASRLGPLEAFF. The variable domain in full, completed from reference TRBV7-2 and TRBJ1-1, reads GAGVSQSPSNKVTEKGKDVELRCDPISGHTALYWYRQSLGQGLEFLIYFQGNSAPDKSGLPSDRFSAERTGGSVSTLTIQRTQQEDSAVYLCASRLGPLEAFFGQGTRLTVV.